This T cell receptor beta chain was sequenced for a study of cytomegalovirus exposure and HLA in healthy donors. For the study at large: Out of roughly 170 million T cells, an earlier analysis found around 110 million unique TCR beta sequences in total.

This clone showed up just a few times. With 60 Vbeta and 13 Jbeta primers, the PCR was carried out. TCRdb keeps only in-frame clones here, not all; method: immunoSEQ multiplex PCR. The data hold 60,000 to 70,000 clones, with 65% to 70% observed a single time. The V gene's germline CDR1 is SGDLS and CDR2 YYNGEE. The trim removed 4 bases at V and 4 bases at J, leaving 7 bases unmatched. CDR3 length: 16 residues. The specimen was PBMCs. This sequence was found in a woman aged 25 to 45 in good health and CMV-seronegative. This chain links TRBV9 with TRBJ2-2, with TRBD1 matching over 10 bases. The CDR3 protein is CASSIPGQGSTGELFF. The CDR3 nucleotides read TGTGCCAGCAGCATTCCGGGACAGGGGTCCACCGGGGAGCTGTTTTTT.